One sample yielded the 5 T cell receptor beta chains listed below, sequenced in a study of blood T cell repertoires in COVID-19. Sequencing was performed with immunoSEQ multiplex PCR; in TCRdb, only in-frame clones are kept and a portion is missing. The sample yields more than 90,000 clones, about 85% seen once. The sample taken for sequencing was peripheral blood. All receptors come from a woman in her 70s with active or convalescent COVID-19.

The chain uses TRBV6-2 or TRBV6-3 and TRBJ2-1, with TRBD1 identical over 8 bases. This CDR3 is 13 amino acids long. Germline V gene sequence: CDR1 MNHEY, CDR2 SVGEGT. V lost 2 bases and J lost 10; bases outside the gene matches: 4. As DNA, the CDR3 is TGTGCCAGCAGTTACGACAGGGGATTGGAGCAGTTCTTC. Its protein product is CASSYDRGLEQFF.

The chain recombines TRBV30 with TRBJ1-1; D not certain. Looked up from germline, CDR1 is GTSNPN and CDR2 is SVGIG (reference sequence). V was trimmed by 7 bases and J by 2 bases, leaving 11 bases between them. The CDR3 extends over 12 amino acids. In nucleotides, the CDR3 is TGTGCCTCCACGGGAGATAACACTGAAGCTTTCTTT. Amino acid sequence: CASTGDNTEAFF.

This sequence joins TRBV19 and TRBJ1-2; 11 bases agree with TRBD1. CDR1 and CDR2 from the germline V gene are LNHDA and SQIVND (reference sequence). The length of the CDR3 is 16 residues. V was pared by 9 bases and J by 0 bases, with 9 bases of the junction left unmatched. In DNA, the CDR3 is TGTGCCAGGCAACCGGGACAGGGGGAAACTAACTATGGCTACACCTTC. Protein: CARQPGQGETNYGYTF.

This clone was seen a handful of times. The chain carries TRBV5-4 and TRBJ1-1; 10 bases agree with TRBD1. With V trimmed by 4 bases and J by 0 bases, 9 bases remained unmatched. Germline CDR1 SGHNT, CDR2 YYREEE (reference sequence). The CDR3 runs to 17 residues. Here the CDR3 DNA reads TGTGCCAGCAGCCTGGACGGGACAGGGGTGATGAACACTGAAGCTTTCTTT. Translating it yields CASSLDGTGVMNTEAFF.

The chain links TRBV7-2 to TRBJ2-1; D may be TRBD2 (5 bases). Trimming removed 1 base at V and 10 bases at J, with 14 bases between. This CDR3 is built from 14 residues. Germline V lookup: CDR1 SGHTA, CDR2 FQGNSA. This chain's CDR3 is CASSLDGLPGEQFF. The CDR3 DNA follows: TGTGCCAGCAGCTTAGATGGACTCCCGGGGGAGCAGTTCTTC.